The sequence of this TCR beta chain was determined in a study of beta chain features in type 1 diabetes. Every bit of the isolated RNA underwent reverse transcription, so sequencing read expressed TCRB transcripts. Method: immunoSEQ multiplex PCR; TCRdb's copy keeps in-frame clones and lacks some. Of about 350,000 clones in the sample, about 18% were seen once. On average, the one heparinised blood draw given by each donor was 90 to 150 mL. Based on CD45RO/CCR7/CD25/CD127/CD95/CD27, CD4+ regulatory, stem cell-like memory, naive and central memory cells were sorted. Germline V gene lookup returns CDR1 GTSNPN and CDR2 SVGIG (reference sequence). The CDR3 sequence is 14 residues long. V lost 2 bases, J lost 2 bases, and 10 bases lay in between.

The clonotype was recovered from a woman between 18 and 29 years old in good health. The sample taken for sequencing was naive CD4+ T cells from blood. The chain combines TRBV30 with TRBJ2-1; D remains unclear. CDR3 coding DNA: TGTGCCTGGAGTAAGCCGCCGGCCTACAATGAGCAGTTCTTC. This encodes CAWSKPPAYNEQFF. The complete variable domain, with remaining parts taken from reference TRBV30 and TRBJ2-1, reads SQTIHQWPATLVQPVGSPLSLECTVEGTSNPNLYWYRQAAGRGLQLLFYSVGIGQISSEVPQNLSASRPQDRQFILSSKKLLLSDSGFYLCAWSKPPAYNEQFFGPGTRLTVL.